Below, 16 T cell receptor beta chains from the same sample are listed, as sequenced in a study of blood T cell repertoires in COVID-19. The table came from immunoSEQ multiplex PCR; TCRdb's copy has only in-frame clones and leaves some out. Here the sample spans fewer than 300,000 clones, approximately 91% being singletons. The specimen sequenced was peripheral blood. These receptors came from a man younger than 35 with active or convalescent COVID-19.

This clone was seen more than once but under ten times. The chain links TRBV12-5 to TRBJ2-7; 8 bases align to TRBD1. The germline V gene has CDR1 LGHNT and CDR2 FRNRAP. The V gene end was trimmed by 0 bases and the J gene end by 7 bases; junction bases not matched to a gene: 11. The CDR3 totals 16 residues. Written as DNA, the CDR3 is TGTGCTAGTGGTTTGGTAAGCGGCAGGGGGCCGCCGGAGCAGTACTTC. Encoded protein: CASGLVSGRGPPEQYF.

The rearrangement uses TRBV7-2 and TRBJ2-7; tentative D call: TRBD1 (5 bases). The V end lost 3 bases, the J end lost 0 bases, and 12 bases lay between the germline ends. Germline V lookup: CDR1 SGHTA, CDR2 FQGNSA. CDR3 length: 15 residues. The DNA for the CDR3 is TGTGCCAGCAGCTTTCAGGGATCTGCCTCCTACGAGCAGTACTTC. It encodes CASSFQGSASYEQYF.

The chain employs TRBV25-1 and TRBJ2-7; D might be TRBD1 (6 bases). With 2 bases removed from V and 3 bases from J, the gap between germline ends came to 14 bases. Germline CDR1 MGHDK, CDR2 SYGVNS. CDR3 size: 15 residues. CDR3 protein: CASSESTGRDYEQYF. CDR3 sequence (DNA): TGTGCCAGCAGTGAAAGTACAGGGAGAGACTACGAGCAGTACTTC.

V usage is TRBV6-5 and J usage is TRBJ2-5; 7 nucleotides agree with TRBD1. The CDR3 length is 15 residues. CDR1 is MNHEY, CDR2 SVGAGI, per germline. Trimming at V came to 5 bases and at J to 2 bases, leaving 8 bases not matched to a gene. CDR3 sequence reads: CASSNRDRLQETQYF. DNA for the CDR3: TGTGCCAGCAGTAACCGGGACAGACTACAAGAGACCCAGTACTTC.

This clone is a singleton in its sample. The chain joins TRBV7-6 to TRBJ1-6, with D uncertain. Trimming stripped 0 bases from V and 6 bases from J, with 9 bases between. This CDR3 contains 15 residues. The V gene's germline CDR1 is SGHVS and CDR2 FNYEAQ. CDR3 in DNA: TGTGCCAGCAGCTTAGCGGCGGAAGTTAATTCACCCCTCCACTTT. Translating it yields CASSLAAEVNSPLHF.

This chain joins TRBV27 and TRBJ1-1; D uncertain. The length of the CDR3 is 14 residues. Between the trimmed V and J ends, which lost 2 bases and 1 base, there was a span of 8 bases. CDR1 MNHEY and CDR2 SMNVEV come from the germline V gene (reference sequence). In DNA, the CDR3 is TGTGCCAGCAGTTTAGTCTCCGGGAACACTGAAGCTTTCTTT. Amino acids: CASSLVSGNTEAFF.

CDR3 DNA sequence: TGTGCCAGTAGTATCTGGGACAGCGGGTCCTACACCTTC. Its protein product is CASSIWDSGSYTF. The chain couples TRBV19 to TRBJ1-2; 7 bases align to TRBD1. Germline V lookup: CDR1 LNHDA, CDR2 SQIVND (reference sequence). V was clipped by 3 bases and J by 10 bases; unmatched bases: 8. The CDR3 is made up of 13 amino acids.

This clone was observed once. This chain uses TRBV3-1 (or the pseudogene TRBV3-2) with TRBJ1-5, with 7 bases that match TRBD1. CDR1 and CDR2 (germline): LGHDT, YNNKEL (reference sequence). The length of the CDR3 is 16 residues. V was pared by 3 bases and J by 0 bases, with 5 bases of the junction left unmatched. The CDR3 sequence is CASSQGHRGSNQPQHF. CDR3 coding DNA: TGTGCCAGCAGCCAGGGGCACAGGGGTAGCAATCAGCCCCAGCATTTT.

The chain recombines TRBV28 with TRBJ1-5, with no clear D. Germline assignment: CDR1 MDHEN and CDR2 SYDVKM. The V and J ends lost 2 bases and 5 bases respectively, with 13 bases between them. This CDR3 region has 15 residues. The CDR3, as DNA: TGTGCCAGCAGTTTAGTCGCGGTCGATGATCAGCCCCAGCATTTT. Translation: CASSLVAVDDQPQHF.

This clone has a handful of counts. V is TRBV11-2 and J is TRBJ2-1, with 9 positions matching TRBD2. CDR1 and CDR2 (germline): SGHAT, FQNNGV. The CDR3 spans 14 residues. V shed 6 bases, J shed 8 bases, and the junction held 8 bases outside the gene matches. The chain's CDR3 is CASRLAGQLDEQFF. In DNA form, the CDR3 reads TGTGCCAGCAGGCTAGCGGGGCAACTCGATGAGCAGTTCTTC.

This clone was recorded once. The CDR3 nucleotides are TGTGCCATCAGTGAGGGAACCGGGACAGGAACACCTAACTATGGCTACACCTTC. It yields the protein CAISEGTGTGTPNYGYTF. The V and J genes are TRBV10-3 and TRBJ1-2, with TRBD1 matching 8 bases. CDR1 is ENHRY and CDR2 is SYGVKD in the germline V gene. CDR3 length: 18 amino acids. The V gene end was trimmed by 2 bases and the J gene end by 0 bases; junction bases not matched to a gene: 11.

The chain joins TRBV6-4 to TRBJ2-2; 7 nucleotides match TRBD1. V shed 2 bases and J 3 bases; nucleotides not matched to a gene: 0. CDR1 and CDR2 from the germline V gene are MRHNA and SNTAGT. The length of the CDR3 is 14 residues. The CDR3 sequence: CASSDGTDTGELFF. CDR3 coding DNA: TGTGCCAGCAGTGACGGGACAGACACCGGGGAGCTGTTTTTT.

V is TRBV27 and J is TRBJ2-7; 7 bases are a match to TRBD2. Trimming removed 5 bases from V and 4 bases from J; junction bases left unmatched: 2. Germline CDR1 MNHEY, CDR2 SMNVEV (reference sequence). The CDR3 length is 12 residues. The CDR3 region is CASSGRGYEQYF. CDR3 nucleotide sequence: TGTGCCAGCAGTGGGAGGGGATACGAGCAGTACTTC.

This CDR3 is CASSLDAGGNTGELFF. As DNA, the CDR3 is TGCGCCAGCAGCTTGGACGCGGGGGGTAACACCGGGGAGCTGTTTTTT. This chain joins TRBV5-1 and TRBJ2-2; 8 positions agree with TRBD2. CDR1 SGHRS and CDR2 YFSETQ come from the germline V gene. V was clipped by 0 bases and J by 2 bases; unmatched bases: 3. CDR3 length: 16 residues.

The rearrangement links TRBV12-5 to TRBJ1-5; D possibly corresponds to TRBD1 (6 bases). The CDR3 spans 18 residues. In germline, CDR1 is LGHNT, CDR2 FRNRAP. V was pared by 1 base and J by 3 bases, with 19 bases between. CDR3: CASGLDPSAGTINQPQHF. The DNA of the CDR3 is TGTGCTAGTGGTTTGGATCCCTCGGCCGGGACAATCAATCAGCCCCAGCATTTT.

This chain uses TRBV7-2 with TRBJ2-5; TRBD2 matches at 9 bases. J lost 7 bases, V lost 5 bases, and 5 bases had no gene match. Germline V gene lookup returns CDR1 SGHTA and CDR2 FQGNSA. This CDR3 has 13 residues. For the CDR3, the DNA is TGTGCCAGCAGCCCCGGCGGGGGGGTGACCCAGTACTTC. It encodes CASSPGGGVTQYF.